Listed here are 27 T cell receptor beta chains from one sample, sequenced in a study of blood T cell repertoires in COVID-19 (dated by TCRdb to 2019 to 2021). Library method: the immunoSEQ multiplex PCR assay. TCRdb's version of the immuneACCESS table is confined to in-frame rearrangements and falls short of the full clone set. An unresolved V gene accounts for under half of the shortfall where checked; the remainder is of unknown origin. The sample table shows around 140,000 clones, and around 84% are seen once. The ten largest account for approximately 8.3% of the sample. The material sequenced was peripheral blood. The receptors were sampled from a woman aged 60-75 years with acute or convalescent COVID-19.

This clone was recorded once. This rearrangement joins TRBV30 to TRBJ1-1; D unresolved. This CDR3 has 12 amino acids. Germline V gene data show CDR1 as GTSNPN and CDR2 as SVGIG (reference sequence). With 6 bases removed from V and 1 base from J, the gap between germline ends came to 9 bases. Here the CDR3 reads CACRSGNTEAFF. The CDR3 DNA follows: TGTGCCTGTCGGAGTGGGAACACTGAAGCTTTCTTT. Together with reference TRBV30 and TRBJ1-1, the CDR3 gives the full variable domain: SQTIHQWPATLVQPVGSPLSLECTVEGTSNPNLYWYRQAAGRGLQLLFYSVGIGQISSEVPQNLSASRPQDRQFILSSKKLLLSDSGFYLCACRSGNTEAFFGQGTRLTVV.

J is TRBJ2-1 and V is TRBV6-5; 7 bases are shared with TRBD2. The CDR3 spans 15 residues. Germline CDR1 reads MNHEY; CDR2 reads SVGAGI. V was pared by 6 bases and J by 0 bases, with 5 bases of the junction left unmatched. CDR3 coding DNA: TGTGCCAGCAGCCAACCGGGGGGCTCCTACAATGAGCAGTTCTTC. This translates into CASSQPGGSYNEQFF.

The count of this clone is one. V is TRBV5-1 and J is TRBJ2-7; 12 nucleotides line up with TRBD2. The V gene's germline CDR1 is SGHRS and CDR2 YFSETQ. Unmatched junction bases numbered 7, after V lost 0 bases and J lost 6 bases. The length of the CDR3 is 16 residues. CDR3: CASSLGGLAGLSEQYF. The CDR3 region has the DNA TGCGCCAGCAGCTTGGGGGGACTAGCGGGTTTGTCCGAGCAGTACTTC.

J is TRBJ1-2 and V is TRBV21-1; the table's D call, TRBD1, has no DNA check behind it. TRBV21-1 represents a pseudogene. The CDR3 contains 13 residues. Here the CDR3 reads CASPRGANYGYTF. CDR3 nucleotide sequence: TGTGCCAGCCCCAGGGGAGCTAACTATGGCTACACCTTC.

The chain recombines TRBV7-9 with TRBJ2-7; D is unclear. V was trimmed by 3 bases and J by 4 bases, leaving 16 bases between them. CDR3 length: 15 residues. Per germline, CDR1 SEHNR and CDR2 FQNEAQ (reference sequence). This chain's CDR3 is CASSFGSHAGYEQYF. Here the CDR3 DNA reads TGTGCCAGCAGCTTTGGGTCCCACGCAGGATACGAGCAGTACTTC. The complete variable domain, with remaining parts taken from reference TRBV7-9 and TRBJ2-7, reads DTGVSQNPRHKITKRGQNVTFRCDPISEHNRLYWYRQTLGQGPEFLTYFQNEAQLEKSRLLSDRFSAERPKGSFSTLEIQRTEQGDSAMYLCASSFGSHAGYEQYFGPGTRLTVT.

The chain couples TRBV5-1 to TRBJ1-6, with D perhaps TRBD1 (6 bases). The germline CDR1 and CDR2 sequences are SGHRS and YFSETQ. This CDR3 contains 14 residues. Trimming took 0 bases from V and 10 from J, leaving 11 bases between them. The CDR3, as DNA: TGCGCCAGCAGCTTGGAACAGGGTGACTCACCCCTCCACTTT. Translating it yields CASSLEQGDSPLHF.

The genes are TRBV28 and TRBJ2-3; possible D gene TRBD1, 6 bases. V dropped 7 bases and J dropped 5 bases, with 7 bases sitting between them. The CDR3 is 11 amino acids. Germline V lookup: CDR1 MDHEN, CDR2 SYDVKM. DNA of the CDR3: TGTGCCAGCAAGGGACAAGATACGCAGTATTTT. Amino acids: CASKGQDTQYF.

The chain recombines TRBV4-3 with TRBJ1-2, with 7 bases that match TRBD1. Germline V lookup: CDR1 LGHNA, CDR2 YSLEER. This CDR3 contains 16 residues. V trimming: 0 bases; J trimming: 4 bases; junction bases outside the gene matches: 8. This chain's CDR3 is CASSQDLGSGGYGYTF. The DNA for the CDR3 is TGCGCCAGCAGCCAAGATTTGGGCTCAGGGGGCTATGGCTACACCTTC.

DNA of the CDR3: TGTGCCAGCATTTCAAGGGGGCGGTTCACAGATACGCAGTATTTT. As protein: CASISRGRFTDTQYF. The V call is TRBV27, the J call TRBJ2-3, with 7 positions matching TRBD1. V dropped 7 bases and J dropped 2; count of bases not matched to a gene: 9. The CDR3 is 15 amino acids. Looked up from germline, CDR1 is MNHEY and CDR2 is SMNVEV (reference sequence).

The chain uses TRBV5-1 and TRBJ2-1; TRBD2 matches at 14 bases. From germline, CDR1 is SGHRS and CDR2 YFSETQ. V shed 0 bases and J 3 bases; nucleotides not matched to a gene: 8. The CDR3 runs 19 residues. The CDR3 region is CASSLVGTSGGANYNEQFF. The CDR3 coding sequence is TGCGCCAGCAGCTTGGTTGGGACTAGCGGGGGAGCAAACTACAATGAGCAGTTCTTC.

The CDR3: CASSRRVGGTDTQYF. In DNA form, the CDR3 reads TGTGCCAGCAGTCGACGGGTCGGGGGCACAGATACGCAGTATTTT. The V and J genes are TRBV6-2 or TRBV6-3 and TRBJ2-3; maybe TRBD2 (5 bases). The V end was cut by 5 bases, the J end by 1 base, with 13 bases between. Germline values: CDR1 MNHEY, CDR2 SVGEGT. The CDR3 is 15 residues long.

The chain is built from TRBV29-1 and TRBJ2-1, with D possibly TRBD2 on 7 matching bases. The V end lost 7 bases, the J end lost 10 bases, and 23 bases lay between the germline ends. This CDR3 region has 14 residues. Germline V CDR1 and CDR2: SQVTM, ANQGSEA. The CDR3 bases are TGCAGCGCCAATCGGGGGGCATCCATGGGGGAGCAGTTCTTC. Its translation: CSANRGASMGEQFF.

The chain has TRBV6-5 and TRBJ2-7; maybe TRBD2 (6 bases). V was pared by 0 bases and J by 5 bases, with 11 bases between. The CDR3 runs 14 residues. Germline CDR1 MNHEY, CDR2 SVGAGI. The CDR3 bases are TGTGCCAGCAGTTACTCGTGGGGGGAGGACGAGCAGTACTTC. Protein sequence: CASSYSWGEDEQYF.

This sequence joins TRBV7-9 and TRBJ2-3; maybe TRBD1 (5 bases). CDR1 SEHNR and CDR2 FQNEAQ come from the germline V gene (reference sequence). This CDR3 comprises 14 residues. Trimming cost V 6 bases and J 1 base, with 11 bases left between them. In DNA form, the CDR3 reads TGTGCCAGCAGATTCAGGGTAGGCACAGATACGCAGTATTTT. It translates to CASRFRVGTDTQYF.

The CDR3 DNA is TGTGCCAGCAGTTACTCGATATATGGGCCCCACGAGCAGTACTTC. Protein product: CASSYSIYGPHEQYF. This rearrangement joins TRBV6-5 to TRBJ2-7, with D unclear. CDR1 and CDR2 (germline): MNHEY, SVGAGI. V was trimmed by 0 bases and J by 5 bases, leaving 14 bases between them. This CDR3 region has 15 residues.

This sequence joins TRBV20-1 and TRBJ1-2; no definite D call. The V gene's germline CDR1 is DFQATT and CDR2 SNEGSKA (reference sequence). The CDR3 sequence is 11 residues long. Trimming left V 0 bases short and J 7 bases short, with 6 bases between. CDR3 protein: CSARDLVGYTF. CDR3 sequence (DNA): TGCAGTGCTAGAGATCTTGTTGGCTACACCTTC.

In its sample, this clone was seen once. This chain links TRBV5-4 with TRBJ1-2; TRBD1 agrees at 9 bases. CDR1 SGHNT and CDR2 YYREEE come from the germline V gene (reference sequence). With 4 bases clipped from V and 4 bases from J, the junction kept 5 bases outside the gene matches. The CDR3 spans 14 residues. The chain's CDR3 is CASSPDRGVYGYTF. The CDR3 region has the DNA TGTGCCAGCAGCCCGGACAGGGGTGTCTATGGCTACACCTTC. Filled out from reference TRBV5-4 and TRBJ1-2, the complete variable domain reads ETGVTQSPTHLIKTRGQQVTLRCSSQSGHNTVSWYQQALGQGPQFIFQYYREEENGRGNFPPRFSGLQFPNYSSELNVNALELDDSALYLCASSPDRGVYGYTFGSGTRLTVV.

V usage is TRBV3-1 (or the pseudogene TRBV3-2) and J usage is TRBJ2-3; 7 nucleotides agree with TRBD2. The CDR3 covers 15 residues. V was clipped by 4 bases and J by 0 bases; unmatched bases: 4. CDR1 and CDR2 (germline): LGHDT, YNNKEL (reference sequence). The CDR3: CASSPDSGSTDTQYF. DNA of the CDR3: TGTGCCAGCAGCCCCGATAGCGGGAGCACAGATACGCAGTATTTT.

In its sample, this clone was seen once. The gene calls are TRBV18 and TRBJ2-7, with 8 bases matching TRBD1. This CDR3 has 15 residues. V lost 3 bases and J lost 3; bases outside the gene matches: 7. The germline CDR1 and CDR2 sequences are KGHSH and LQKENI. This chain's CDR3 is CASSPRQGTIYEQYF. CDR3 DNA: TGTGCCAGCTCACCCCGACAGGGGACGATCTACGAGCAGTACTTC.

This rearrangement joins TRBV23-1 to TRBJ2-7; 7 nucleotides line up with TRBD1. TRBV23-1 is an ORF, and what it does is uncertain. Unmatched junction bases numbered 12, after V lost 0 bases and J lost 4 bases. There are 17 residues in the CDR3. The CDR3 loop is CASSQSGGGQVDYEQYF. CDR3 sequence (DNA): TGCGCCAGCAGTCAATCGGGCGGAGGACAGGTCGATTACGAGCAGTACTTC.

The rearrangement joins TRBV3-1 (or the pseudogene TRBV3-2) to TRBJ1-5; D remains ambiguous. The CDR3 covers 17 residues. The V gene lost 7 bases and the J gene lost 0 bases, with 19 bases spanning the gap. Germline V gives CDR1 LGHDT, CDR2 YNNKEL (reference sequence). DNA of the CDR3: TGTGCCAGCACCTCCCGTCTTGGAGGGTATAGCAATCAGCCCCAGCATTTT. Its translation: CASTSRLGGYSNQPQHF.

This clone was seen just once. The rearrangement joins TRBV2 to TRBJ2-7; 9 bases agree with TRBD1. Losses at the gene ends were 5 bases for V and 1 base for J; bases not matched to a gene: 9. Germline loops: CDR1 SNHLY, CDR2 FYNNEI. CDR3 length equals 16 residues. CDR3 sequence: CASSWPGQGESYEQYF. The CDR3 DNA sequence: TGTGCCAGCAGTTGGCCGGGACAGGGTGAGTCCTACGAGCAGTACTTC.

This chain links TRBV7-9 with TRBJ1-5; D not resolved. The CDR3 length is 14 residues. The germline CDR1 and CDR2 sequences are SEHNR and FQNEAQ (reference sequence). The V end lost 6 bases, the J end lost 7 bases, and 16 bases lay between the germline ends. In nucleotides, the CDR3 is TGTGCCAGCAGTCTAGATTGGGGAGGGCAGCCCCAGCATTTT. This gives the protein CASSLDWGGQPQHF.

V gene TRBV27 combines with J gene TRBJ1-1, with 8 nucleotides matching TRBD1. Trimming took 6 bases from V and 6 from J; bases not matched to a gene: 9. From germline, CDR1 is MNHEY and CDR2 SMNVEV (reference sequence). The CDR3 totals 14 residues. CDR3 protein: CASSPDRVYPEAFF. DNA for the CDR3: TGTGCCAGCAGCCCGGACAGGGTGTACCCTGAAGCTTTCTTT.

The chain recombines TRBV6-5 with TRBJ2-7, with TRBD1 matching 8 bases. Germline trimming cut 5 bases from V and 5 bases from J; bases unmatched to any gene: 11. The germline V gene encodes CDR1 MNHEY and CDR2 SVGAGI. The CDR3 loop spans 15 amino acids. The CDR3 DNA is TGTGCCAGCAGTCTAGAGGCAGGGGGCTCGGACGAGCAGTACTTC. Translated, it gives CASSLEAGGSDEQYF.

The CDR3 here is CASSSSRGTGVDSPLHF. The CDR3 coding sequence is TGTGCCAGTAGTTCAAGCAGGGGGACAGGGGTGGATTCACCCCTCCACTTT. The chain carries TRBV19 and TRBJ1-6, with 10 bases aligning to TRBD1. Trimming at V came to 5 bases and at J to 8 bases, leaving 12 bases not matched to a gene. CDR1 and CDR2 from the germline V gene are LNHDA and SQIVND (reference sequence). The CDR3 runs to 17 residues.

The chain carries TRBV6-5 and TRBJ1-5; D not certain. The CDR3 is 11 residues long. Germline-derived CDR1 and CDR2 are MNHEY and SVGAGI. Trimming pared 6 bases from V and 4 bases from J, leaving 4 bases between. CDR3 in DNA: TGTGCCAGCAGCAAAAATCAGCCCCAGCATTTT. Translation gives CASSKNQPQHF.